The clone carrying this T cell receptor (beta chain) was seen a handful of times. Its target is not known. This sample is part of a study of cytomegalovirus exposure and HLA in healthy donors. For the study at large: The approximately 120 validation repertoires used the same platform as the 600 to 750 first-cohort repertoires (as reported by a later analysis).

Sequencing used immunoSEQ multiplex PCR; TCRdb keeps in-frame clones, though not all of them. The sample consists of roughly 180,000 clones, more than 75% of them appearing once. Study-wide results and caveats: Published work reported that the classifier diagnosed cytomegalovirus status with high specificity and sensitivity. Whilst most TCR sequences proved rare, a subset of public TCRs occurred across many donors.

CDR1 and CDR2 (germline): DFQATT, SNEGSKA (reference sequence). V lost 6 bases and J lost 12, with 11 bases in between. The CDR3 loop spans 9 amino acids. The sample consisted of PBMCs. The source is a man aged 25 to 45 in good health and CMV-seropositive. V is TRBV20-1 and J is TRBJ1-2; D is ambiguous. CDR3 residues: CSANEGHTF. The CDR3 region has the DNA TGCAGTGCCAATGAAGGGCACACCTTC.